Listed below are T cell receptor beta chains from one sample, sequenced in a study of blood T cell repertoires in COVID-19. Data came from immunoSEQ multiplex PCR; TCRdb stores just in-frame clones and leaves some out. The data show 290,000 or so clones, 80% to 95% seen once. The sequencing sample was made of peripheral blood. Receptor source: a woman aged 25 to 39 with COVID-19, enrolled during active disease. Both conserved end residues are part of each CDR3. A D gene is named only where the DNA matches it firmly. The size of a clone is reported for some rows only, either as once, few or many, or as a class for expanded clones.

v_gene	abundance	d_gene	j_gene	CDR3aa	CDR3nt
TRBV4-1	NA	NA	TRBJ1-5	CASSQGPYMGDQPQHF	TGCGCCAGCAGCCAAGGTCCGTATATGGGAGATCAGCCCCAGCATTTT
TRBV5-6	NA	TRBD1	TRBJ2-1	CASSFRTGGKNEQFF	TGTGCCAGCAGCTTCCGGACAGGGGGAAAAAATGAGCAGTTCTTC
TRBV1	NA	NA	TRBJ1-6	CTSSHQDRGREGNSPLHF	TGCACCAGCAGCCACCAGGACAGGGGGCGAGAGGGTAATTCACCCCTCCACTTT
TRBV7-3	NA	TRBD2	TRBJ2-3	CASSPGLAGVSDTQYF	TGTGCCAGCAGCCCGGGACTAGCGGGAGTTTCAGATACGCAGTATTTT
TRBV30	NA	NA	TRBJ1-2	CAWSASGNYGYTF	TGTGCCTGGAGTGCATCGGGGAACTATGGCTACACCTTC
TRBV6-6	NA	NA	TRBJ1-1	CASSYIVGQLNTEAFF	TGTGCCAGCAGTTACATTGTTGGACAACTGAACACTGAAGCTTTCTTT
TRBV19	NA	TRBD1	TRBJ1-5	CASSIYSGTGGRQPQHF	TGTGCCAGTAGTATATATTCCGGGACAGGGGGACGACAGCCCCAGCATTTT
TRBV7-9	NA	TRBD2	TRBJ2-7	CASSLKRLAGNDEQYF	TGTGCCAGCAGCTTAAAAAGGCTAGCGGGAAACGACGAGCAGTACTTC
TRBV18	NA	TRBD2	TRBJ2-1	CASSPSPPTSGSYYNEQFF	TGTGCCAGCTCACCATCCCCCCCTACTAGCGGGAGTTACTACAATGAGCAGTTCTTC
TRBV27	few	TRBD1	TRBJ1-2	CASSPGTGYGYTF	TGTGCCAGCAGTCCGGGGACAGGCTATGGCTACACCTTC
TRBV5-1	NA	NA	TRBJ1-6	CASSLGRDPYNSPLHF	TGCGCCAGCAGCTTGGGTCGGGATCCCTATAATTCACCCCTCCACTTT
TRBV28	NA	NA	TRBJ1-2	CASSSPPNSGYGYTF	TGTGCCAGCAGTTCCCCACCCAACTCTGGCTATGGCTACACCTTC
TRBV5-5	NA	TRBD2	TRBJ2-3	CASSLDTSGRIDTQYF	TGTGCCAGCAGCTTGGATACTAGCGGGAGAATAGATACGCAGTATTTT
TRBV28	NA	TRBD1	TRBJ2-6	CASSLIGTGALEANVLTF	TGTGCCAGCAGCCTTATCGGGACAGGGGCTCTGGAGGCCAACGTCCTGACTTTC
TRBV3-1/TRBV3-2	once	NA	TRBJ1-2	CASSAGGGSPWGYTF	TGTGCCAGCAGCGCCGGCGGGGGGTCGCCTTGGGGCTACACCTTC
TRBV7-9	NA	TRBD1	TRBJ1-4	CASSTGQGNEKLFF	TGTGCCAGCAGCACGGGACAGGGTAATGAAAAACTGTTTTTT
TRBV28	NA	NA	TRBJ1-5	CASLAGAGDQPQHF	TGTGCCAGCCTGGCGGGAGCCGGGGACCAGCCCCAGCATTTT
TRBV21-1	once	NA	TRBJ2-1	CASSKTNPGTSVNYNEQFF	TGTGCCAGCAGCAAAACAAATCCCGGGACTAGCGTGAACTACAATGAGCAGTTCTTC
TRBV19	NA	TRBD2	TRBJ2-1	CASSLGLVSGNEQFF	TGTGCCAGTAGTTTAGGACTAGTTTCCGGGAATGAGCAGTTCTTC
TRBV9	NA	NA	TRBJ2-7	CASSVDATSYEQYF	TGTGCCAGCAGCGTAGATGCTACCTCCTACGAGCAGTACTTC
TRBV7-2	NA	NA	TRBJ1-1	CASSYKFGPSTEAFF	TGTGCCAGCAGCTACAAATTTGGGCCTTCCACTGAAGCTTTCTTT
TRBV3-1/TRBV3-2	once	TRBD2	TRBJ2-7	CASSQGTSGGSYEQYF	TGTGCCAGCAGCCAAGGGACTAGCGGGGGCTCCTACGAGCAGTACTTC
TRBV30	NA	NA	TRBJ1-2	CACPRRGLDYGYTF	TGTGCCTGCCCTAGGAGGGGATTAGACTATGGCTACACCTTC
TRBV6-5	NA	TRBD2	TRBJ2-1	CASSRGLDYNEQFF	TGTGCCAGCAGTCGGGGACTAGACTACAATGAGCAGTTCTTC
TRBV11-2	NA	TRBD1	TRBJ1-1	CASSTGQGGTEAFF	TGTGCCAGCAGCACGGGACAGGGTGGGACTGAAGCTTTCTTT
TRBV3-1/TRBV3-2	many	TRBD1	TRBJ2-5	CASSQEKGQEQETQYF	TGTGCCAGCAGCCAAGAAAAGGGACAGGAACAAGAGACCCAGTACTTC
TRBV20-1	NA	NA	TRBJ2-5	CSATVQETQYF	TGCAGTGCTACCGTACAAGAGACCCAGTACTTC
TRBV29-1	once	NA	TRBJ2-3	CSVLSMWRVAGSDTQYF	TGCAGCGTTCTCAGTATGTGGAGGGTCGCGGGATCTGATACGCAGTATTTT
TRBV14	once	NA	TRBJ2-3	CASSQDQDYPTDTQYF	TGTGCCAGCAGCCAAGATCAGGACTACCCCACAGATACGCAGTATTTT
TRBV5-4	NA	NA	TRBJ2-2	CASSQRVGDTGELFF	TGTGCCAGCAGCCAAAGGGTGGGAGACACCGGGGAGCTGTTTTTT
TRBV2	NA	NA	TRBJ2-3	CASSAYLSTDTQYF	TGTGCCAGCAGCGCATACCTAAGCACAGATACGCAGTATTTT
TRBV18	few	NA	TRBJ2-3	CASSPLVQDTQYF	TGTGCCAGCTCACCGTTAGTCCAAGATACGCAGTATTTT
TRBV30	NA	NA	TRBJ1-2	CAWTPDGGHGYTF	TGTGCCTGGACCCCTGACGGGGGGCATGGCTACACCTTC
TRBV12-5	NA	TRBD2	TRBJ2-1	CASGTSGSTYNEQFF	TGTGCTAGTGGCACTAGCGGGTCGACGTACAATGAGCAGTTCTTC
TRBV5-1	NA	TRBD1	TRBJ1-6	CASSQGGQGNSPLHF	TGCGCCAGCTCCCAGGGCGGACAGGGAAATTCACCCCTCCACTTT
TRBV19	NA	NA	TRBJ2-1	CASSRGVPYNEQFF	TGTGCCAGTAGCAGGGGGGTCCCCTACAATGAGCAGTTCTTC
TRBV19	NA	TRBD1	TRBJ1-4	CASSIAGTGKEKLFF	TGTGCCAGTAGTATCGCCGGGACAGGGAAAGAAAAACTGTTTTTT
TRBV19	NA	NA	TRBJ1-2	CASTETWQGNYGYTF	TGTGCCAGTACCGAAACGTGGCAGGGTAACTATGGCTACACCTTC
TRBV3-1/TRBV3-2	NA	NA	TRBJ1-2	CASSHPLLAGFNGYTF	TGTGCCAGCAGCCACCCTCTTTTGGCAGGGTTTAATGGCTACACCTTC
TRBV30	NA	TRBD2	TRBJ2-1	CAWSETSGSSYNEQFF	TGTGCCTGGAGTGAGACTAGCGGAAGCTCCTACAATGAGCAGTTCTTC
TRBV28	NA	NA	TRBJ1-2	CASSLVWTANYGYTF	TGTGCCAGCAGTTTAGTCTGGACAGCCAACTATGGCTACACCTTC
TRBV19	NA	TRBD2	TRBJ2-1	CASLIAGGSSNNEQFF	TGTGCCAGTCTTATAGCGGGAGGGAGTAGTAACAATGAGCAGTTCTTC
TRBV9	NA	TRBD1	TRBJ1-4	CASSVTGQGYEKLFF	TGTGCCAGCAGCGTAACGGGACAGGGGTATGAAAAACTGTTTTTT
TRBV10-3	NA	TRBD1	TRBJ2-7	CAISEHRDSSYEQYF	TGTGCCATCAGTGAACACCGGGACAGCTCCTACGAGCAGTACTTC
TRBV6-1	NA	NA	TRBJ2-3	CASSDSAGGSTDTQYF	TGTGCCAGCAGTGATTCGGCAGGGGGGAGCACAGATACGCAGTATTTT
TRBV19	NA	TRBD1	TRBJ1-4	CASSRRQGGGRYEKLFF	TGTGCCAGTAGTCGAAGACAGGGTGGAGGACGATATGAAAAACTGTTTTTT
TRBV12-3/TRBV12-4	NA	NA	TRBJ1-1	CASSFQGSTEAFF	TGTGCCAGCAGTTTTCAGGGTAGCACTGAAGCTTTCTTT
TRBV4-1	NA	NA	TRBJ1-4	CASSQARTATNEKLFF	TGCGCCAGCAGCCAAGCAAGGACAGCTACTAATGAAAAACTGTTTTTT
TRBV6-4	NA	TRBD1	TRBJ1-6	CASSEGQGESPLHF	TGTGCCAGCAGTGAGGGACAGGGAGAATCACCCCTCCACTTT
TRBV7-2	NA	NA	TRBJ1-5	CASSLGNINSNQPQHF	TGTGCCAGCAGCTTAGGCAACATAAATAGCAATCAGCCCCAGCATTTT
TRBV16	NA	NA	TRBJ1-1	CASGTLNTEAFF	TGTGCCAGCGGCACATTGAACACTGAAGCTTTCTTT
TRBV4-1	NA	TRBD2	TRBJ2-3	CASSQDFVSGRATDTQYF	TGCGCCAGCAGCCAAGATTTTGTCAGCGGGAGGGCCACAGATACGCAGTATTTT
TRBV19	NA	NA	TRBJ2-7	CASSYRLGYEQYF	TGTGCCAGTAGTTATCGACTGGGCTACGAGCAGTACTTC